The rows below give T cell receptor beta chains drawn from one sample of a study of regulatory dendritic cells for organ transplantation. The protocol was immunoSEQ multiplex PCR, while the TCRdb copy is restricted to in-frame clones and leaves out a portion. The sample consists of some 28,000 clones, about four fifths of them appearing once. The sequencing input was naive CD4+ T cells from blood. Every receptor here comes from a human donor in good health. Both conserved end residues are part of each CDR3. The D gene is left open where the match is weak. Clone size is shown for a subset of rows, as once, few, many or a class of expanded clone.

CDR3 protein	CDR3 DNA	D gene	J gene	V gene	clone size
CASRGQAYEQYF	TGTGCCAGCAGAGGACAGGCCTACGAGCAGTACTTC	TRBD1	TRBJ2-7	TRBV2	NA
CASSIGHGDEQFF	TGTGCCAGCAGCATCGGACACGGCGATGAGCAGTTCTTC	NA	TRBJ2-1	TRBV7-2	NA
CASSQGQGGRTNEKLFF	TGCGCCAGCAGCCAGGGACAGGGGGGGAGAACTAATGAAAAACTGTTTTTT	TRBD1	TRBJ1-4	TRBV4-3	NA
CASGPDFTLYEQYF	TGTGCCAGCGGCCCAGACTTCACCCTCTACGAGCAGTACTTC	NA	TRBJ2-7	TRBV6-5	NA
CASSLGIGQATNEKLFF	TGCGCCAGCAGCTTAGGAATAGGACAGGCAACTAATGAAAAACTGTTTTTT	TRBD1	TRBJ1-4	TRBV5-1	NA
CASSPGQGFEKLFF	TGTGCCAGTAGTCCGGGACAGGGTTTCGAAAAACTGTTTTTT	TRBD1	TRBJ1-4	TRBV19	NA
CASNPGLVSDTQYF	TGTGCCAGCAACCCAGGACTAGTTTCCGATACGCAGTATTTT	TRBD2	TRBJ2-3	TRBV2	NA
CASSLGRTLAHYNEQFF	TGTGCCAGCAGCTTAGGACGGACGCTAGCGCATTACAATGAGCAGTTCTTC	NA	TRBJ2-1	TRBV11-3	once
CASSFQGAKNIQYF	TGCGCCAGCAGCTTCCAGGGAGCCAAAAACATTCAGTACTTC	NA	TRBJ2-4	TRBV5-1	NA
CASSPPGRTEKLFF	TGTGCCAGCAGTCCGCCGGGGAGGACTGAAAAACTGTTTTTT	NA	TRBJ1-4	TRBV6-5	NA
CASSWGQGHYNEKLFF	TGTGCCAGCAGCTGGGGCCAGGGCCACTATAATGAAAAACTGTTTTTT	NA	TRBJ1-4	TRBV9	NA
CASSPGASGGNEQFF	TGCGCCAGCAGCCCCGGGGCTAGCGGGGGGAATGAGCAGTTCTTC	TRBD2	TRBJ2-1	TRBV5-1	NA
CATSRAGASYNEQFF	TGTGCCACCAGCAGAGCAGGGGCCAGCTACAATGAGCAGTTCTTC	NA	TRBJ2-1	TRBV15	NA
CASREQVRNQPQHF	TGTGCCAGCAGAGAGCAGGTACGGAATCAGCCCCAGCATTTT	NA	TRBJ1-5	TRBV2	NA
CASSAGGAGGGSPLHF	TGTGCCAGCAGCGCAGGGGGTGCCGGAGGGGGATCACCCCTCCACTTT	TRBD1	TRBJ1-6	TRBV9	NA